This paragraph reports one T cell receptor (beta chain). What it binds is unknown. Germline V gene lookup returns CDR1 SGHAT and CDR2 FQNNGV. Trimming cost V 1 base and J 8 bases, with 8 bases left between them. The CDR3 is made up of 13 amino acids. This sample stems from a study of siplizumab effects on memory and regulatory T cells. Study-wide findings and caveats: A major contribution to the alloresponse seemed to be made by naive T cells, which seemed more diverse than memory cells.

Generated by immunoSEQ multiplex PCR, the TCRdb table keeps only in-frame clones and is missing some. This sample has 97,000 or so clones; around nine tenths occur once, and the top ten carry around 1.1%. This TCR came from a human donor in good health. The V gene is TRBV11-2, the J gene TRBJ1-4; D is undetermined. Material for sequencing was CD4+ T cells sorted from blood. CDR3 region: CASSLVFGEKLFF. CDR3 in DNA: TGTGCCAGCAGCTTAGTCTTCGGAGAAAAACTGTTTTTT.